Below are 3 T cell receptor beta chains sequenced from a single sample in a study of blood T cell repertoires in COVID-19. The table came from immunoSEQ multiplex PCR; TCRdb's copy has only in-frame clones and leaves some out. The sample records approximately 320,000 clones, roughly 89% being singletons. What was sequenced was peripheral blood. These receptors originate from a woman aged 25 to 39 with COVID-19, enrolled during active disease.

The chain couples TRBV5-1 to TRBJ2-5; the match to TRBD2 covers 9 bases. CDR3 length: 16 amino acids. After removal of 2 bases from V and 1 base from J, the junction contained 6 bases not matched to a gene. The germline V gene has CDR1 SGHRS and CDR2 YFSETQ. CDR3 loop: CASSLRPAGGQETQYF. In DNA, the CDR3 is TGCGCCAGCAGCTTACGGCCAGCGGGGGGCCAAGAGACCCAGTACTTC.

The chain employs TRBV28 and TRBJ2-3; a weak D match, TRBD2 (7 bases). From germline, CDR1 is MDHEN and CDR2 SYDVKM. This CDR3 contains 16 residues. The V and J ends lost 6 bases and 5 bases respectively, with 21 bases between them. In DNA, the CDR3 is TGTGCCAGCAGATATTTTGGGGGGGGGCCGGAAGATACGCAGTATTTT. Protein product: CASRYFGGGPEDTQYF.

There are a few counts of this clone. The rearrangement links TRBV4-2 to TRBJ1-1; 7 positions match TRBD1. The CDR3 consists of 22 residues. Germline V gene data show CDR1 as LGHNA and CDR2 as YNFKEQ. V trimming: 4 bases; J trimming: 3 bases; junction bases outside the gene matches: 29. CDR3 loop: CASSPVALRGRLYARGDTEAFF. CDR3 nucleotides: TGTGCCAGCAGCCCCGTGGCTCTTAGGGGGCGTTTATATGCCCGTGGGGACACTGAAGCTTTCTTT.